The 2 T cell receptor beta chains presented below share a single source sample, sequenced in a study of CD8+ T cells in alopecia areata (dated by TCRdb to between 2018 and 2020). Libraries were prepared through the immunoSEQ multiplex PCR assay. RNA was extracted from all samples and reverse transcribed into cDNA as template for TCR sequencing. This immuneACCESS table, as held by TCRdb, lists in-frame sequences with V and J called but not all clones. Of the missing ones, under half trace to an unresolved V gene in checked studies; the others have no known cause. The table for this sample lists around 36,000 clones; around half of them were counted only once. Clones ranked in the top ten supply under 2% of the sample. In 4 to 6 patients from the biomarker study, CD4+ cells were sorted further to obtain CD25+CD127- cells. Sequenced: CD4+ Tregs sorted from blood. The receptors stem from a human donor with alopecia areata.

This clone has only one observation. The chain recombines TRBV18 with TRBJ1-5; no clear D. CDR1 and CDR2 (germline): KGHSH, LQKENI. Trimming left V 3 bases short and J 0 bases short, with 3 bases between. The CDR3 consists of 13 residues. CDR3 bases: TGTGCCAGCTCACCGACTAGCAATCAGCCCCAGCATTTT. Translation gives CASSPTSNQPQHF.

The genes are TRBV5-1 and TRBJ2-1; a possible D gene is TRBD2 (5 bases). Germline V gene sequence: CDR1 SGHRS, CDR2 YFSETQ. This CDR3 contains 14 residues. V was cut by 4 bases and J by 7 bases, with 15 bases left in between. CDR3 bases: TGCGCCAGCAGCCCCGGACTCCGTTGGAATGAGCAGTTCTTC. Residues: CASSPGLRWNEQFF. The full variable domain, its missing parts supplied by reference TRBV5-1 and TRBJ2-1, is KAGVTQTPRYLIKTRGQQVTLSCSPISGHRSVSWYQQTPGQGLQFLFEYFSETQRNKGNFPGRFSGRQFSNSRSEMNVSTLELGDSALYLCASSPGLRWNEQFFGPGTRLTVL.